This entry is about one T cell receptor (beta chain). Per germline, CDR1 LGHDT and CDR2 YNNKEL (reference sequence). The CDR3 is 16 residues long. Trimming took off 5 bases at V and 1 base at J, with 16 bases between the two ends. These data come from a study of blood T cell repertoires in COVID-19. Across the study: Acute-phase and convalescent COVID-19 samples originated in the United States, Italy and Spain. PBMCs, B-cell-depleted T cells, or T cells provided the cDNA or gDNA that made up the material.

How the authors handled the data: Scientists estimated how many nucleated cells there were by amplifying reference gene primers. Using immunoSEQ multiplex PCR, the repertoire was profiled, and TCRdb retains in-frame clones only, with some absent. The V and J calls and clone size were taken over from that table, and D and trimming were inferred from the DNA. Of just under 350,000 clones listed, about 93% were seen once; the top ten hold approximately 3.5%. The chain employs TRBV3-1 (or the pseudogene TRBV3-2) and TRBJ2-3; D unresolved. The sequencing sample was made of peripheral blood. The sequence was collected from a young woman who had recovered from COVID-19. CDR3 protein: CASSSGKRVGTDTQYF. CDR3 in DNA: TGTGCCAGCAGCTCTGGAAAGCGTGTGGGCACAGATACGCAGTATTTT.